The rows below give T cell receptor beta chains drawn from one sample of a study of T cell responses to AZD1222 COVID-19 vaccine. Assay used: immunoSEQ multiplex PCR; TCRdb lists only in-frame clones, some missing. The repertoire holds some 160,000 clones, roughly 86% seen once, with more than 5% in the top ten. This specimen was peripheral blood, taken on day 0 of AZD1222 vaccination. Every receptor here comes from an adult in good health. Each CDR3 is given with its conserved first and last residue. The order of the fields is D gene, clone size, CDR3 length, J gene, V gene, CDR3 protein, CDR3 DNA. A D gene is named only where the DNA matches it firmly. Rows give clone size only sometimes, using once, few, many, or a class for an expanded clone.

>NA|few|15|TRBJ2-2|TRBV9
CASSVAIQSTGELFF
TGTGCCAGCAGCGTAGCTATACAGTCCACCGGGGAGCTGTTTTTT
>NA|NA|15|TRBJ1-4|TRBV21-1
CASSTGQGYGEKLFF
TGTGCCAGCAGCACGGGACAGGGGTACGGTGAAAAACTGTTTTTT
>NA|once|14|TRBJ1-6|TRBV18
CASSPTKDNSPLHF
TGTGCCAGCTCACCGACAAAGGATAATTCACCCCTCCACTTT
>NA|NA|12|TRBJ1-2|TRBV30
CACQGPNYGYTF
TGTGCCTGCCAGGGGCCTAACTATGGCTACACCTTC
>NA|NA|16|TRBJ1-5|TRBV4-3
CASSQEGPPQGQPQHF
TGCGCCAGCAGCCAAGAAGGGCCCCCTCAGGGGCAGCCCCAGCATTTT
>NA|NA|15|TRBJ1-2|TRBV25-1
CASRGDGGRRIGYTF
TGTGCCAGCAGGGGGGATGGGGGCCGTCGTATTGGCTACACCTTC
>NA|NA|12|TRBJ2-7|TRBV10-3
CAISDSLYEQYF
TGTGCCATCAGTGACTCTCTTTACGAGCAGTACTTC
>TRBD1|NA|16|TRBJ1-5|TRBV6-2/TRBV6-3
CASSSSTGALNQPQHF
TGTGCCAGCAGTTCCTCGACAGGGGCCCTTAATCAGCCCCAGCATTTT
>NA|NA|17|TRBJ1-6|TRBV15
CATSRATHSTYNSPLHF
TGTGCCACCAGCAGAGCTACTCACAGTACCTATAATTCACCCCTCCACTTT
>NA|NA|15|TRBJ2-1|TRBV24-1
CATSDSGDLLREQFF
TGTGCCACCAGTGATTCCGGGGATCTATTACGTGAGCAGTTCTTC
>NA|NA|13|TRBJ1-2|TRBV7-9
CASSSRGGYGYTF
TGTGCCAGCAGCTCTAGAGGGGGCTATGGCTACACCTTC
>TRBD1|NA|18|TRBJ1-1|TRBV27
CASSSIRQGTTSNTEAFF
TGTGCCAGCAGTTCAATACGACAGGGGACGACTTCAAACACTGAAGCTTTCTTT
>TRBD1|NA|16|TRBJ1-5|TRBV30
CAWRGKTGGSNQPQHF
TGTGCCTGGAGGGGAAAAACAGGGGGTAGCAATCAGCCCCAGCATTTT
>TRBD1|NA|12|TRBJ2-7|TRBV28
CASSSSDRGGHF
TGTGCCAGCAGTTCCTCGGACAGGGGTGGGCACTTC
>NA|few|13|TRBJ2-2|TRBV7-7
CASSLPGTGELFF
TGTGCTAGCAGCTTACCAGGCACCGGGGAGCTGTTTTTT
>TRBD1|NA|15|TRBJ1-1|TRBV4-3
CASSQDGTGFGEAFF
TGCGCCAGCAGCCAAGATGGGACAGGGTTTGGTGAAGCTTTCTTT
>NA|NA|16|TRBJ1-4|TRBV20-1
CSASRPSRTDNEKLFF
TGCAGTGCTAGTAGGCCCTCGAGGACAGACAATGAAAAACTGTTTTTT
>NA|once|15|TRBJ1-2|TRBV6-6
CASSYQAGGYYGYTF
TGTGCCAGCAGTTACCAGGCGGGGGGATACTATGGCTACACCTTC
>NA|NA|16|TRBJ2-5|TRBV27
CASSLSAIGVWETQYF
TGTGCCAGCAGTTTATCGGCAATAGGGGTTTGGGAGACCCAGTACTTC
>TRBD2|NA|18|TRBJ2-7|TRBV9
CASSVDAGGGSSRYEQYF
TGTGCCAGCAGCGTAGATGCGGGAGGAGGATCTAGCCGATACGAGCAGTACTTC
>NA|NA|16|TRBJ1-1|TRBV19
CASSTIYKRQTTEAFF
TGTGCCAGTAGTACTATATATAAAAGACAGACAACTGAAGCTTTCTTT
>NA|NA|15|TRBJ1-2|TRBV7-8
CASSLAQGLIYGYTF
TGTGCCAGCAGCTTAGCCCAGGGGCTCATCTATGGCTACACCTTC
>NA|NA|13|TRBJ1-1|TRBV7-2
CASSSGQNTEAFF
TGTGCCAGCAGTTCAGGACAGAACACTGAAGCTTTCTTT
>TRBD2|NA|15|TRBJ2-1|TRBV9
CASSVDGGAFNEQFF
TGTGCCAGCAGCGTAGACGGGGGGGCTTTTAATGAGCAGTTCTTC
>TRBD1|NA|15|TRBJ2-1|TRBV3-1/TRBV3-2
CASRRDQGVYNEQFF
TGTGCCAGCAGGAGGGACCAGGGGGTATACAATGAGCAGTTCTTC
>NA|NA|15|TRBJ1-2|TRBV19
CASSVPLGANYGYTF
TGTGCCAGTAGTGTCCCTTTGGGGGCTAACTATGGCTACACCTTC
>NA|NA|15|TRBJ2-2|TRBV7-2
CASSFLEGGSGELFF
TGTGCCAGCAGCTTCCTCGAGGGGGGGTCCGGGGAGCTGTTTTTT
>NA|NA|16|TRBJ2-3|TRBV25-1
CASSDSRMSSTDTQYF
TGTGCCAGCAGTGATAGTCGAATGTCTAGCACAGATACGCAGTATTTT
>TRBD1|NA|15|TRBJ1-5|TRBV28
CASSPLDREDQPQHF
TGTGCCAGCAGCCCATTGGACAGGGAAGATCAGCCCCAGCATTTT
>TRBD1|NA|16|TRBJ2-1|TRBV6-5
CASSYHGTGSYNEQFF
TGTGCCAGCAGTTACCACGGGACAGGTTCCTACAATGAGCAGTTCTTC
>NA|NA|13|TRBJ1-1|TRBV2
CASSDGSRAEAFF
TGTGCCAGCAGTGATGGGAGTAGAGCTGAAGCTTTCTTT
>NA|NA|14|TRBJ1-1|TRBV5-5
CASSFLQQGTEAFF
TGTGCCAGCAGCTTTCTCCAACAGGGTACTGAAGCTTTCTTT
>NA|once|14|TRBJ1-1|TRBV7-9
CASSLVAVSTEAFF
TGTGCCAGCAGCTTGGTGGCGGTGAGCACTGAAGCTTTCTTT
>NA|NA|12|TRBJ1-1|TRBV28
CASSLENTEAFF
TGTGCCAGCAGTTTGGAGAACACTGAAGCTTTCTTT
>NA|NA|15|TRBJ1-5|TRBV6-2/TRBV6-3
CASSYSRGREQPQHF
TGTGCCAGCAGTTACAGTCGGGGGCGGGAGCAGCCCCAGCATTTT
>NA|NA|14|TRBJ2-7|TRBV27
CASSLRRESYEQYF
TGTGCCAGCAGTTTAAGGAGGGAATCCTACGAGCAGTACTTC
>NA|NA|13|TRBJ1-1|TRBV7-9
CASSSQLNTEAFF
TGTGCCAGCAGCTCCCAGCTTAACACTGAAGCTTTCTTT
>NA|NA|14|TRBJ1-1|TRBV28
CASRRVGAATEAFF
TGTGCCAGCAGGCGGGTCGGGGCTGCCACTGAAGCTTTCTTT
>NA|NA|13|TRBJ1-4|TRBV5-4
CASSSRTNEKLFF
TGTGCCAGCAGCTCCCGGACGAATGAAAAACTGTTTTTT
>NA|NA|15|TRBJ1-5|TRBV16
CASSQSQGAGQPQHF
TGTGCCAGCAGCCAGTCACAGGGCGCAGGGCAGCCCCAGCATTTT
>NA|NA|14|TRBJ1-1|TRBV5-5
CASSLRDDLTEAFF
TGTGCCAGCAGCTTAAGGGACGACCTAACTGAAGCTTTCTTT
>NA|NA|15|TRBJ2-1|TRBV4-3
CASSQDLSSGYEQFF
TGCGCCAGCAGCCAAGATCTGTCCTCAGGGTATGAGCAGTTCTTC
>TRBD1|once|15|TRBJ2-7|TRBV27
CASSTTGGNIYEQYF
TGTGCCAGCAGTACGACAGGGGGGAATATCTACGAGCAGTACTTC
>NA|NA|13|TRBJ2-2|TRBV30
CAWSVSGTGELFF
TGTGCCTGGAGTGTCTCGGGGACCGGGGAGCTGTTTTTT
>NA|NA|13|TRBJ2-3|TRBV4-3
CASRDSLLNAQYF
TGCGCCAGCAGGGATTCACTACTAAATGCGCAGTATTTT
>TRBD2|NA|16|TRBJ2-1|TRBV28
CASGRREGRAYNEQFF
TGTGCCAGCGGGAGAAGGGAGGGTCGGGCCTACAATGAGCAGTTCTTC